This record covers a single TCR beta chain. Its recognized antigen is unknown. Base quality data are lacking; no much larger clone is found one base away. The donors were healthy, HIV-negative adults who had no recently reported acute infections or vaccinations. All donors were Caucasian adults living in Nashville, Tennessee, USA. Magnetic negative selection was used to enrich CD4+ T cells, after which naive cells were positively selected on CD45RA and the negative fraction became the memory subset. Blood was obtained by leukapheresis, after which PBMCs were separated by Ficoll-Histopaque density gradient centrifugation and cryopreserved in liquid nitrogen vapor phase. Analytical flow cytometry was used to check the purity and quantity of each magnetically sorted T cell population. Genomic DNA was isolated from every sorted fraction and measured by UV absorbance on a Nanodrop 2000c. TCR CDR3 regions were amplified from genomic DNA by multiplex PCR using the deep immunoSEQ assay. Genomic DNA extracted from each cell subset was distributed evenly over all wells of several immunoSEQ 96-well plates, and each plate served as one replicate. Each replicate PCR for sorted subsets received approximately 220 ng genomic DNA, equal to roughly 29,000 T cell genomes. Purified libraries were quantified with a Qubit 3.0 fluorometer, sized on a Bioanalyzer 2100, and re-quantified with the KAPA Library Quantification kit. Every immunoSEQ 96-well plate was sequenced on a separate single-read 150-cycle Illumina NextSeq 550 flow cell. The authors' analysis ran thus. Because the immunoSEQ output held only junctional sequences and lacked quality scores, the filtering could not match the filtering applied to full-length reads. To assign V/J genes and CDR3, sequences were annotated using PyIR, a Python wrapper for IgBLAST v1.9, with IMGT germline references. Reads were filtered out if the reads had weak V/J assignments (E-value above 1e-6), no CDR3, stop codons, out-of-frame junctions, or ambiguous translated residues. V3J clonotypes were defined by identical inferred V gene, J gene, and CDR3 amino acid sequence. Percentage overlap between repertoires was calculated by dividing the number of shared unique clonotypes by the size of the smaller repertoire. Richness of each repertoire was evaluated using RTK rarefaction, the Chao1 estimator, and Recon v2.1 estimates of unobserved clonotypes. For all TCRbeta clonotypes obtained by the gDNA method from a handful of donors, generation probabilities were computed with OLGA. The source is immuneACCESS, and TCRdb retained only in-frame sequences with V and J called. Part of the clones is not carried over; for the studies checked, unresolved V genes explain less than half of this, and the remainder is unexplained. Clone size and V and J calls were adopted from that table, with D and trimming inferred from the DNA. Recorded for this sample are approximately 980,000 clones; over 75% of them occurred a single time. Over 1.3% of the sample belongs to the ten largest clones.

The data are from a study of shared clonotypes between healthy human individuals (dated by TCRdb to 2020 to 2021). Regarding the study in general: The cohort comprised two women and a few men aged 18 to 49 years. For each donor, CD4 naive and CD4 memory were each run on three plates, CD8 naive on two plates, and CD8 memory on one plate. To estimate repertoire size and how much clonotypes are shared between individuals, the study performed deep sequencing of blood TCR repertoires from a few healthy adults. To increase sequencing depth and limit assay-specific biases, TCR repertoire library preparation and sequencing were carried out by different laboratories using diverse techniques. Between about 0.8 and 8.9 billion PBMCs per donor were obtained by leukapheresis. The investigation overall reported the following: Pairwise subsampling indicated that sequencing depth was expected to affect the degree of clonotype sharing among donors. Larger estimated clonotype richness was generally found for naive subsets than for memory subsets. Sampling was restricted to blood, and TCR repertoires in tissues likely differ from the TCR repertoires found in blood. Approximately 5% of naive CD4, 3% to 4% of naive CD8, roughly 2.4% of memory CD4, and more than 0.35% of memory CD8 clonotypes were shared across several donors. Incomplete sequencing was indicated by rarefaction of sorted-subset datasets, despite the large sequencing depth. Clonotypes shared by all four sorted-subset donors showed higher generation probabilities than non-shared clonotypes. Because the study included only a small number of donors, the genetic and exposure-history diversity represented was limited.

CDR1 SGHTS and CDR2 YDEGEE are derived from the germline V gene. Trimming removed 5 bases from V and 4 bases from J; the gene matches leave 4 bases unexplained. The CDR3 spans 13 residues, from the cysteine through the phenylalanine. Kept here is only the CDR3 DNA, which spans 39 bases and is read in frame from base 1. The sample was memory CD4+ T cells sorted from blood. The cell subset or site label, as the study defines it: CD45RA-negative fraction. This TCR derives from a man between 18 and 29 years old in good health. The chain links TRBV5-8 with TRBJ2-7; the central 9 bases match TRBD1. The sequenced DNA is TGTGCCAGCAGTCGGGACAGGGAATACGAGCAGTACTTC. Translation gives CASSRDREYEQYF.